The 5 T cell receptor beta chains presented below share a single source sample, sequenced in a study of blood T cell repertoires in COVID-19. Clones were read by immunoSEQ multiplex PCR, and TCRdb kept only the in-frame ones, dropping some. Of 230,000 or so clones in the sample, 85% were seen once. Sequenced material: PBMCs or T cells enriched from blood (not recorded which). Receptors were obtained from a woman aged 50 to 65 who had been exposed to COVID-19.

The CDR3 DNA reads TGCGCCAGCAGCTTGGCGGGGGGCCTTGAGCAGTTCTTC. Translating gives CASSLAGGLEQFF. V usage is TRBV5-1 and J usage is TRBJ2-1; the D gene is possibly TRBD2 (7 bases). Germline assignment: CDR1 SGHRS and CDR2 YFSETQ. The CDR3 contains 13 residues. Trimming removed 0 bases at V and 9 bases at J, with 10 bases between.

The chain joins TRBV29-1 to TRBJ2-5; D is possibly TRBD1 (7 bases). The germline V gene has CDR1 SQVTM and CDR2 ANQGSEA. The CDR3 runs 14 residues. Trimming left V 0 bases short and J 7 bases short, with 15 bases between. DNA for the CDR3: TGCAGCGTTGAAGAGAGGGGGCCCGGGGGGACCCAGTACTTC. Protein sequence: CSVEERGPGGTQYF.

This clone was recorded only once. This CDR3 reads CASSIDRGRRGNTIYF. Here the CDR3 DNA reads TGTGCCAGCAGCATCGACAGGGGGCGACGTGGAAACACCATATATTTT. The chain has TRBV28 and TRBJ1-3, with TRBD1 identical over 10 bases. This CDR3 is built from 16 residues. Germline-derived CDR1 and CDR2 are MDHEN and SYDVKM. After removal of 6 bases from V and 3 bases from J, the junction contained 8 bases not matched to a gene. The variable domain in full, completed from reference TRBV28 and TRBJ1-3, reads DVKVTQSSRYLVKRTGEKVFLECVQDMDHENMFWYRQDPGLGLRLIYFSYDVKMKEKGDIPEGYSVSREKKERFSLILESASTNQTSMYLCASSIDRGRRGNTIYFGEGSWLTVV.

This chain connects TRBV5-5 to TRBJ1-3; a possible D gene is TRBD1 (5 bases). The V and J ends lost 7 bases and 6 bases respectively, with 17 bases between them. The CDR3 is 14 residues long. The germline V gene encodes CDR1 SGHKS and CDR2 YYEKEE (reference sequence). The CDR3 region has the DNA TGTGCCAGCTGGTCGGACACCTCGGAAAACACCATATATTTT. Residues: CASWSDTSENTIYF.

The chain recombines TRBV19 with TRBJ1-1; possibly TRBD1 for D (6 bases). V was shortened by 3 bases and J by 9 bases, with 11 bases between the two germline ends. This CDR3 spans 12 amino acids. CDR1 and CDR2 from the germline V gene are LNHDA and SQIVND (reference sequence). In DNA form, the CDR3 reads TGTGCCAGTAGTATTTCGGGACAAAAAGCTTTCTTT. It is translated as CASSISGQKAFF.